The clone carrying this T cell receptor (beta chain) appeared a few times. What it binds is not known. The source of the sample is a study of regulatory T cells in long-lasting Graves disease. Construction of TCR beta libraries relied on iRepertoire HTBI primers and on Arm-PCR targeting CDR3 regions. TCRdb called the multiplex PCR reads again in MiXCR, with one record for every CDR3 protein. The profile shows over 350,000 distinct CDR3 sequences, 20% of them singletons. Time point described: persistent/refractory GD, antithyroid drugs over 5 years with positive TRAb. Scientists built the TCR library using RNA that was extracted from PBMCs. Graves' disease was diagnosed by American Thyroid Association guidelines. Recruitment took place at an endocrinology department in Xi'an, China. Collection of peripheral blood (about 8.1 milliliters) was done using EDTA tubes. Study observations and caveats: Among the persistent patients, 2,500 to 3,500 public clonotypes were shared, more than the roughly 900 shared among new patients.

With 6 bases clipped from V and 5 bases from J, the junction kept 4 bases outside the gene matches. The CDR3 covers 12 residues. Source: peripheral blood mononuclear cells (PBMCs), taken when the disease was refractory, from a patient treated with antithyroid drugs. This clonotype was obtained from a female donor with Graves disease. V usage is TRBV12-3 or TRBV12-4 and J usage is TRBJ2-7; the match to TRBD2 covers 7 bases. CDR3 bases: TGTGCCAGCAGGCCGGGACTAAACGAGCAGTACTTC. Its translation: CASRPGLNEQYF.